This TCR beta chain was profiled in a study of control samples from healthy donors and cancer patients. CDR1 and CDR2 from the germline V gene are SEHNR and FQNEAQ (reference sequence). The CDR3 totals 14 residues. V was pared by 5 bases and J by 3 bases, with 13 bases between. This clone was seen more than once but under ten times. Assay used: immunoSEQ multiplex PCR; TCRdb lists only in-frame clones, some missing. The repertoire includes more than 85,000 clones, around 89% of them detected once, and around 4% sits in the top ten. J is TRBJ1-1 and V is TRBV7-9; no clear D. This receptor was taken from an older woman with lung cancer. The specimen sequenced was PBMCs. The CDR3 here is CASSHNSGYTEAFF. CDR3 DNA sequence: TGTGCCAGCAGCCATAATTCAGGATACACTGAAGCTTTCTTT.